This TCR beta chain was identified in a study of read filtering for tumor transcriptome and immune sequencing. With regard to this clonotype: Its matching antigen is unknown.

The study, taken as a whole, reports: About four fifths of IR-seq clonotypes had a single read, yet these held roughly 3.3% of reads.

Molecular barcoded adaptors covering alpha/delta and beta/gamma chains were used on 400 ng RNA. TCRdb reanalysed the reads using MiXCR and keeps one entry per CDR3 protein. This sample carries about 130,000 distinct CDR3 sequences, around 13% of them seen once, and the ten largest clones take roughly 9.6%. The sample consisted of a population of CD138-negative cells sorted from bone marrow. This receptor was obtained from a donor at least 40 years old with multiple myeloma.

Written as DNA, the CDR3 is TGTGCCAGCAGTGTCCGGACAGGGGGCAATGAGCAGTTCTTC. Its translation is CASSVRTGGNEQFF. The gene calls are TRBV6-1 and TRBJ2-1, with 10 bases identical to TRBD1. This CDR3 spans 14 amino acids. V shed 4 bases and J 6 bases; nucleotides not matched to a gene: 3. Germline lookup yields CDR1 MNHNS and CDR2 SASEGT.